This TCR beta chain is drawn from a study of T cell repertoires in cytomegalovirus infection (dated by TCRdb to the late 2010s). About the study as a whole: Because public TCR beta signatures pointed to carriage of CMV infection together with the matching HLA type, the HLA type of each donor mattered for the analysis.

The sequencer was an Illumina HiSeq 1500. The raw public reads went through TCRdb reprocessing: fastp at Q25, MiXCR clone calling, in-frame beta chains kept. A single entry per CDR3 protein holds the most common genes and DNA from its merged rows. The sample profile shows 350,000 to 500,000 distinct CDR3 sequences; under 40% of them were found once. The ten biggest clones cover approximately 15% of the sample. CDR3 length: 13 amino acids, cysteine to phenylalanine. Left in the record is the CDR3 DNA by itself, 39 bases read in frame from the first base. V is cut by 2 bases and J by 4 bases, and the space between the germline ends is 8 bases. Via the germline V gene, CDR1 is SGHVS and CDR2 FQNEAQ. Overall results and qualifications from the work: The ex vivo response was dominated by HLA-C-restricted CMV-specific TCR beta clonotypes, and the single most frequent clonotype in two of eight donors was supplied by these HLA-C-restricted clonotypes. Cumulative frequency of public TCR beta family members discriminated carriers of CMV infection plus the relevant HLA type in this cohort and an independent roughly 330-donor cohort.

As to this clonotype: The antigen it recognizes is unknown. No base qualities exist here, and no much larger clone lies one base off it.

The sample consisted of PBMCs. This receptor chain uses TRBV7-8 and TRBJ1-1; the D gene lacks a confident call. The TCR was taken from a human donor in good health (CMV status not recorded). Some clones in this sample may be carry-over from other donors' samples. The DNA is TGTGCCAGCAGCTTACCCGTTGGCACTGAAGCTTTCTTT. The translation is CASSLPVGTEAFF.